This T cell receptor (beta chain) emerged from a study of human T cells and chemical hapten exposure. In the original processing: Samples had a median of around 88,000 TCRs, ranging roughly 23,224 to 690,600. In TCRdb, the RACE reads were re-called with MiXCR into one record per CDR3 protein. TCRdb's processing, not the study's, gives the V and J calls here. This sample has nearly 350,000 distinct CDR3 sequences, with approximately 6.3% found just once. This clonotype was recorded at least ten times. One end of the junction is discordant with germline, which a read error may explain. The sample's time point: patch test 1, 2 weeks after DPC sensitization. The treatment is: therapeutic diphenylcyclopropenone sensitization with weekly scalp DPC. Only after blood had been drawn was each patch test applied. CDR1 is SSHAT, CDR2 FNYEAQ, per germline (reference sequence). CDR3 size: 17 residues.

Sequenced here: whole blood, sampled in connection with sensitization to the hapten diphenylcyclopropenone (DPC). The chain uses TRBV7-7 and TRBJ2-3, with 9 bases that match TRBD2. This clonotype originated in a woman between 18 and 29 years old with alopecia areata. Some clones in this sample may be carry-over from other donors' samples. The CDR3 bases are TGTGCTAGCAGCTTAAGGATCGGCGGGGGGGCCGAAGATACGCAGTATTTT. This translates into CASSLRIGGGAEDTQYF.